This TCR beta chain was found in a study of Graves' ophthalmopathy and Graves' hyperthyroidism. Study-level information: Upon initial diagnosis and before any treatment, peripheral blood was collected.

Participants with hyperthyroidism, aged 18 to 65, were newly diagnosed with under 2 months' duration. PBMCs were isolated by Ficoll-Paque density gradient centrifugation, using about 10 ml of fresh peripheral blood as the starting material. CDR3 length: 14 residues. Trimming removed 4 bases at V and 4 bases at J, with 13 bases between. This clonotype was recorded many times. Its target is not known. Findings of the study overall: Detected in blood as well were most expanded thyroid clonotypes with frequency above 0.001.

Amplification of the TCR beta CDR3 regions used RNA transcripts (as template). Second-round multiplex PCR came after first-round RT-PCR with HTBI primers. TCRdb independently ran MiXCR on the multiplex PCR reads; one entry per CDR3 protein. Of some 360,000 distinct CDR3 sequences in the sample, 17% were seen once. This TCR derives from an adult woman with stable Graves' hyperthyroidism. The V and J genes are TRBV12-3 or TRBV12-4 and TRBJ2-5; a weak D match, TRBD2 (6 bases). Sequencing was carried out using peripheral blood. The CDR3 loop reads CASSSPGLLETQYF. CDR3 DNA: TGTGCCAGCAGTTCCCCGGGACTCCTAGAGACCCAGTACTTC.